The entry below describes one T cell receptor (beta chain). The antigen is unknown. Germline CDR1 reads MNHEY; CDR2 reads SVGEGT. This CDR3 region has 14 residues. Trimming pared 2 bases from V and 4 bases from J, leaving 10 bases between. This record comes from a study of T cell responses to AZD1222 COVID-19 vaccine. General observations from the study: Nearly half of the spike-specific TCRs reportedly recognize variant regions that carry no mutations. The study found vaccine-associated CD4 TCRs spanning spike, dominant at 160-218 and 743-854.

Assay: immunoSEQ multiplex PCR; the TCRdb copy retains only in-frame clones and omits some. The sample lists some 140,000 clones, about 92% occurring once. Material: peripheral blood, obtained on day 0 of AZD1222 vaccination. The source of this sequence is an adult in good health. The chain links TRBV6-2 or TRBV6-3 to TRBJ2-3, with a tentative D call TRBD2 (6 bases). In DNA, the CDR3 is TGTGCCAGCAGTTACGGGCGGGAATCAGATACGCAGTATTTT. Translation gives CASSYGRESDTQYF.